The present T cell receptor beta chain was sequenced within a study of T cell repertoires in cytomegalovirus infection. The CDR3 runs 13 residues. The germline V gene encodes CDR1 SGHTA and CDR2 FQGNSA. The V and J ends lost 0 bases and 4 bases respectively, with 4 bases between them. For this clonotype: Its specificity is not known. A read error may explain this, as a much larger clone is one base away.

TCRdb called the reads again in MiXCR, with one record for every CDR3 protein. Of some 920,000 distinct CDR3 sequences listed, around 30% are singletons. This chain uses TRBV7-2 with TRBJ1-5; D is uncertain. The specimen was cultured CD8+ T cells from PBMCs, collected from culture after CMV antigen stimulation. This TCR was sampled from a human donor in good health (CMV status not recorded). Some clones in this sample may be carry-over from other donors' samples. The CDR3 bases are TGTGCCAGCAGCTTAGCGCATAATCAGCCCCAGCATTTT. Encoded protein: CASSLAHNQPQHF.